These 16 T cell receptor beta chains share one sample of origin, sequenced in a study of T cell responses to AZD1222 COVID-19 vaccine. Sequencing used immunoSEQ multiplex PCR; TCRdb keeps in-frame clones, though not all of them. The data show approximately 98,000 clones, roughly 90% seen once. The material was peripheral blood, obtained on day 0 of MenACWY control vaccination. These receptor sequences come from an adult in good health.

The chain couples TRBV19 to TRBJ2-5; 7 nucleotides agree with TRBD2. CDR1 and CDR2 (germline): LNHDA, SQIVND (reference sequence). J was trimmed by 5 bases and V by 6 bases; bases with no gene match: 9. There are 14 residues in the CDR3. The DNA for the CDR3 is TGTGCCAGTAGCCAACAACGGGGGGTGGAGACCCAGTACTTC. Protein product: CASSQQRGVETQYF.

The rearrangement joins TRBV19 to TRBJ1-2, with D unresolved. V was trimmed by 7 bases and J by 2 bases, leaving 8 bases between them. The CDR3 extends over 12 amino acids. Germline CDR1 is LNHDA and CDR2 is SQIVND (reference sequence). The CDR3 here is CASTDKNYGYTF. DNA for the CDR3: TGTGCCAGTACGGATAAAAACTATGGCTACACCTTC.

The DNA of the CDR3 is TGTGCCAGCAGCACCAGTGGGACTAGCGGGGGGTGGGAGACCCAGTACTTC. Translation gives CASSTSGTSGGWETQYF. V usage is TRBV9 and J usage is TRBJ2-5; TRBD2 matches 15 bases. Germline values: CDR1 SGDLS, CDR2 YYNGEE. V was clipped by 4 bases and J by 5 bases; unmatched bases: 9. The CDR3 contains 17 residues.

This sequence joins TRBV19 and TRBJ2-3; TRBD1 is a possible D gene (5 bases). Germline V gene sequence: CDR1 LNHDA, CDR2 SQIVND (reference sequence). The CDR3 length is 15 residues. V lost 5 bases and J lost 0, with 12 bases in between. The CDR3 bases are TGTGCCAGTAGTTCTTGGACATTTAGCACAGATACGCAGTATTTT. Its translation: CASSSWTFSTDTQYF.

The rearrangement uses TRBV28 and TRBJ1-1, with TRBD1 identical over 7 bases. CDR1 is MDHEN, CDR2 SYDVKM, per germline. The CDR3 has 15 residues. J gave up 1 base and V 6 bases, and 8 bases lay outside the gene matches. The CDR3 reads CASSTPTGENTEAFF. The CDR3 nucleotides read TGTGCCAGCAGCACTCCCACAGGGGAGAACACTGAAGCTTTCTTT.

This clone was seen a handful of times. V usage is TRBV7-9 and J usage is TRBJ1-1, with no clear D. The V and J ends lost 2 bases and 7 bases respectively, with 8 bases between them. This CDR3 has 12 residues. Germline V CDR1 and CDR2: SEHNR, FQNEAQ (reference sequence). CDR3 sequence reads: CASSLMDFEAFF. As DNA, the CDR3 is TGTGCCAGCAGCTTAATGGATTTTGAAGCTTTCTTT.

The genes are TRBV14 and TRBJ2-7, with a tentative D call TRBD1 (6 bases). Germline lookup yields CDR1 SGHDN and CDR2 FVKESK. The CDR3 runs to 13 residues. Trimming took 0 bases from V and 9 from J, leaving 12 bases between them. CDR3 sequence reads: CASSQDRGWVQYF. In DNA, the CDR3 is TGTGCCAGCAGCCAAGACAGGGGATGGGTGCAGTACTTC.

This sequence joins TRBV7-8 and TRBJ1-1; D remains unclear. The germline CDR1 and CDR2 sequences are SGHVS and FQNEAQ. Trimming shortened V by 1 base and J by 0 bases, and 15 bases separated the two germline ends. This CDR3 spans 17 amino acids. CDR3 sequence: CASSLGAPRSMNTEAFF. CDR3 DNA sequence: TGTGCCAGCAGCTTAGGGGCGCCCCGAAGCATGAACACTGAAGCTTTCTTT.

The V and J genes are TRBV5-1 and TRBJ1-4, with 7 bases that match TRBD1. This CDR3 comprises 15 residues. After removal of 6 bases from V and 5 bases from J, the junction contained 10 bases not matched to a gene. Germline CDR1 is SGHRS and CDR2 is YFSETQ. CDR3 nucleotide sequence: TGCGCCAGCAAGGGGTTGGCAGGGGGGAATGAAAAACTGTTTTTT. Encoded protein: CASKGLAGGNEKLFF.

The CDR3 reads CASSQDLGGPQHF. CDR3 coding DNA: TGTGCCAGCAGCCAAGATCTTGGGGGCCCCCAGCATTTT. The chain has TRBV3-1 (or the pseudogene TRBV3-2) and TRBJ1-5; maybe TRBD1 (6 bases). CDR3 size: 13 residues. V shed 0 bases and J shed 10 bases, with 10 bases lying between them. Germline V gene sequence: CDR1 LGHDT, CDR2 YNNKEL (reference sequence).

V usage is TRBV5-1 and J usage is TRBJ1-1, with a tentative D call TRBD1 (6 bases). This CDR3 spans 12 amino acids. CDR1 is SGHRS and CDR2 is YFSETQ in the germline V gene. V was trimmed by 0 bases and J by 6 bases, leaving 6 bases between them. CDR3 sequence reads: CASSLEGAEAFF. As DNA, the CDR3 is TGCGCCAGCAGCTTGGAGGGGGCTGAAGCTTTCTTT.

The DNA of the CDR3 is TGTGCCACCAGTGATGACGGGACAGTGGGAACTGGGGAGCTGTTTTTT. It specifies CATSDDGTVGTGELFF. The V gene is TRBV24-1, the J gene TRBJ2-2, with 7 bases matching TRBD1. The CDR3 spans 16 residues. V lost 3 bases, J lost 8 bases, and 11 bases stayed unmatched. Germline CDR1 and CDR2: KGHDR and SFDVKD.

The chain has TRBV9 and TRBJ2-1; 11 bases line up with TRBD2. V lost 3 bases to trimming and J lost 5 bases; unmatched junction nucleotides: 13. The CDR3 contains 18 residues. The V gene's germline CDR1 is SGDLS and CDR2 YYNGEE. CDR3 residues: CASSAALTGTSGHNEQFF. The CDR3 bases are TGTGCCAGCAGCGCAGCCTTGACAGGGACTAGCGGACACAATGAGCAGTTCTTC.

A note on this clone: Other DNA sequences within the sample encode an identical CDR3. The gene calls are TRBV2 and TRBJ1-5, with 7 positions matching TRBD1. Germline V gives CDR1 SNHLY, CDR2 FYNNEI. The CDR3 sequence is 13 residues long. The ends lost 7 bases at V and 2 bases at J; junction bases unmatched: 2. CDR3 loop: CASTTGRNQPQHF. CDR3 DNA sequence: TGTGCCAGCACGACAGGGCGCAATCAGCCCCAGCATTTT.

The rearrangement joins TRBV5-1 to TRBJ2-1; 13 nucleotides align to TRBD2. This CDR3 is built from 19 residues. Germline V CDR1 and CDR2: SGHRS, YFSETQ. V lost 3 bases, J lost 7 bases, and 16 bases stayed unmatched. The CDR3 region is CASSSPTTSGGPGPNEQFF. CDR3 nucleotides: TGCGCCAGCAGCTCCCCTACGACTAGCGGGGGGCCTGGACCTAATGAGCAGTTCTTC.

The V call is TRBV6-2 or TRBV6-3, the J call TRBJ1-1; possibly TRBD1 for D (5 bases). The CDR3 totals 12 residues. Per germline, CDR1 MNHEY and CDR2 SVGEGT. Trimming removed 6 bases from V and 7 bases from J, with 12 bases in between. The CDR3 nucleotides are TGTGCCAGCAGCTCCAGGGCGAGTGAAGCTTTCTTT. Protein: CASSSRASEAFF.